The clone carrying this TCR beta chain came up once. Its antigen is not identified. Germline assignment: CDR1 MGHRA and CDR2 YSYEKL. The CDR3 sequence is 17 residues long. V was trimmed by 0 bases and J by 5 bases, leaving 17 bases between them. This specimen belongs to a study of T cell repertoires in cytomegalovirus infection. TCRdb used MiXCR to reprocess the reads, holding one entry per CDR3 protein. The sample contains about 920,000 distinct CDR3 sequences, 30% to 40% of which appear only once. The TCR was taken from a human donor in good health (CMV status not recorded). Some clones in this sample may be carry-over from other donors' samples. The specimen was cultured CD8+ T cells from PBMCs, collected from culture after CMV antigen stimulation. The V call is TRBV4-1, the J call TRBJ1-5; D ambiguous. DNA for the CDR3: TGCGCCAGCAGCCAAGATCAGCCCGAGAGAGGGTATCAGCCCCAGCATTTT. This translates into CASSQDQPERGYQPQHF.